This TCR beta chain is drawn from a study of T cells in Graves' hyperthyroidism and ophthalmopathy (dated by TCRdb to the late 2010s). Broadly, across the study: Peripheral blood samples were taken at the time of initial diagnosis, prior to any treatment. The roughly 91 discovery patients were randomly divided into training and test sets at a 7:3 ratio. The paper describes TCR Vbeta CDR3 sequencing of around 140 peripheral blood samples, made up of around 41 ophthalmopathy patients, 70 to 80 hyperthyroidism patients and approximately 17 progressor patients. Whether ophthalmopathy could be predicted prospectively was tested in an independent validation cohort made up of approximately 19 hyperthyroidism patients plus 17 patients who later progressed to ophthalmopathy. In several Graves' hyperthyroidism patients, the study also compared T-cell repertoires from thyroid tissue with T-cell repertoires from blood. After blood sampling, hyperthyroidism patients were treated with methimazole at a starting dose of 30 mg daily, and ophthalmopathy patients were treated with high-dose intravenous methylprednisolone. To identify distinguishing TCR V-J signatures, a discovery cohort of around 100 patients was used, comprising roughly 45 with Graves' ophthalmopathy and some 60 with stable Graves' hyperthyroidism.

Ophthalmopathy patients had moderately to severely active disease, Clinical Activity Score of at least 3, NOSPECS grade of at least 4, and duration under 3 months. Any patient with an uncontrolled infection, another autoimmune disease, pregnancy or lactation was excluded. Diagnoses were established on the basis of clinical symptoms, serum thyroxine and TRAb, thyroid ultrasound, and orbital computed tomography. PBMCs were separated from roughly 10 ml of fresh peripheral blood using Ficoll-Paque density gradient centrifugation. Trizol reagent was used to extract total RNA, and RNA quality was then checked on an Agilent 2100 Bioanalyzer. This clonotype came up many times. No cognate antigen has been identified for it. Base qualities are not recorded, but no much larger clone differs from it by a single base. Relative to germline, V is 5 bases shorter and J is 1 base shorter, with 14 bases between their ends. From the germline V gene, CDR1 is SGHTA and CDR2 is FQGNSA. The CDR3 starts with the cysteine, ends with the phenylalanine, and has 15 residues. The CDR3 DNA has 45 bases and is translated from base 1.

TCR beta CDR3 regions were amplified from RNA transcripts. For the first round of RT-PCR on the TCR CDR3, the HTBI primer set was used together with the Qiagen OneStep RT-PCR kit. Libraries were constructed in a second round of multiplex PCR, after which size selection and purification were performed. The libraries were sequenced on an Illumina HiSeq2000 using paired-end 100 bp reads. In the authors' own workflow: SOAPnuke was used to process the raw data, throwing out any read that contained adapters or uncalled bases, had a mean Phred below 15, or lacked an exact constant-primer or identifier match. COPE v1.2.5 was used to merge the high-quality paired reads, and each unique nucleotide sequence was defined as a clonotype. MiTCR v1.1 was used to align the clonotypes against IMGT TRBV, TRBD and TRBJ reference segments. Only V-J combinations with frequency above 0.0001, covering 99% to 99.2% of repertoires, were analysed. A TCS score was defined as the ratio between F50 (clonal expansion) and ExV (chaos), using BLOSUM62-based TCRdist between CDR3 peptides within each V-J. Welch's t-statistics and random forest reduced several hundred V-J features to 13, which were used in a naive Bayes classifier (R e1071). Using fastp trimming at Q25 and MiXCR clonotype assembly, TCRdb reanalyzed the public sequencing data and kept in-frame beta chains. Merged by CDR3 protein, the rows form single entries marked with the most common genes and DNA. The V and J calls were determined by TCRdb, not by the authors. The sample has a few hundred thousand distinct CDR3 sequences on record, roughly 13% of them singletons. About 37% of the sample belongs to the ten largest clones.

General findings and caveats noted by the study authors: In validation, progression to ophthalmopathy was predicted by the model with 55% to 71% sensitivity and 72.22% specificity, a median of roughly 6 months before onset. Blood samples also contained most of the expanded thyroid clonotypes (frequency above 0.001), which suggests that blood repertoires may reflect thyroid immune responses. Ophthalmopathy was separated from stable hyperthyroidism by a 13 V-J signature model, with about 86% sensitivity and approximately 84% specificity obtained in cross-validation and 80%/75% obtained in testing. No statistical method was used to fix the sample size in advance, and group allocation was not hidden from the investigators.

This receptor was obtained from a woman in her forties with Graves' ophthalmopathy. The sample comprised blood. This chain is built from TRBV7-2 and TRBJ1-1, with an unclear D gene assignment. This receptor carries the CDR3 CASSRNPTKNTEAFF. Read as DNA, the sequence is TGTGCCAGCAGCCGTAACCCGACAAAGAACACTGAAGCTTTCTTT.